This entry lists 2 T cell receptor beta chains sequenced from one sample in a study of neurological immune-mediated disorders. TCRdb ran MiXCR on the 5' RACE reads and lists one entry per CDR3 protein. This sample has about 22,000 distinct CDR3 sequences, with around 15% found just once. Sequencing input: CD8+ T cells from blood. The receptors were gathered from a woman aged 18-29 years with multiple sclerosis.

The sample holds many counts of this clonotype. The chain links TRBV7-6 to TRBJ2-1; D is perhaps TRBD1 (6 bases). Germline V gives CDR1 SGHVS, CDR2 FNYEAQ. CDR3 length: 14 residues. V was pared by 8 bases and J by 2 bases, with 13 bases between. The CDR3 spells CASQGTNTYNEQFF. For the CDR3, the DNA is TGTGCCAGCCAAGGGACAAACACCTACAATGAGCAGTTCTTC.

V usage is TRBV7-9 and J usage is TRBJ1-1; D remains unclear. Germline-derived CDR1 and CDR2 are SEHNR and FQNEAQ (reference sequence). CDR3 size: 14 residues. V shed 4 bases and J shed 1 base, with 10 bases lying between them. The CDR3 here is CASSSGWGNTEAFF. The CDR3 bases are TGTGCCAGCAGCTCCGGATGGGGGAACACTGAAGCTTTCTTT.